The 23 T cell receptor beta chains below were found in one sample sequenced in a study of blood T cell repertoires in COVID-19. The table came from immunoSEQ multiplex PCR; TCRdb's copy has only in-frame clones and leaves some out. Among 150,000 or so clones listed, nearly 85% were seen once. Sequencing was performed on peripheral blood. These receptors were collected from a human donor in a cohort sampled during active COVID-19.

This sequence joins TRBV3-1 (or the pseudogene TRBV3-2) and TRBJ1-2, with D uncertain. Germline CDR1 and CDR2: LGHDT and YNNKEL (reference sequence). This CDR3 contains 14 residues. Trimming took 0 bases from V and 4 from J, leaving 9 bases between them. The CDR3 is CASSQDTVTYGYTF. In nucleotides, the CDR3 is TGTGCCAGCAGCCAAGATACGGTAACCTATGGCTACACCTTC.

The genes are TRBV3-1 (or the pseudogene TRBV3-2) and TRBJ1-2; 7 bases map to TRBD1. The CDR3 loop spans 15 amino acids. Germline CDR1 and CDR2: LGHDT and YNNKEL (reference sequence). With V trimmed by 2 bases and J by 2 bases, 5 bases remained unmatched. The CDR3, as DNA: TGTGCCAGCAGCCAACAAAGACAGGGCAACTATGGCTACACCTTC. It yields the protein CASSQQRQGNYGYTF.

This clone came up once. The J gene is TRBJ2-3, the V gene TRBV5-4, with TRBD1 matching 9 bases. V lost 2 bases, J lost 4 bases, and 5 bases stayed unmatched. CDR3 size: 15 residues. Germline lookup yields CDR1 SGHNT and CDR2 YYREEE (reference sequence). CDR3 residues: CASSLTGGRADTQYF. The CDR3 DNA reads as TGTGCCAGCAGCTTAACAGGGGGCCGAGCAGATACGCAGTATTTT.

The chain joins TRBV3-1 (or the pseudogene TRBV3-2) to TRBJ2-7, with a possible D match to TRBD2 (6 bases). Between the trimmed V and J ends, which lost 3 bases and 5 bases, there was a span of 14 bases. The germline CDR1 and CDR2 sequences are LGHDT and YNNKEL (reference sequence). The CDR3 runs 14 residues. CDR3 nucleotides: TGTGCCAGCAGCCAGACTAGGACTGGTCACGAGCAGTACTTC. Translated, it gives CASSQTRTGHEQYF.

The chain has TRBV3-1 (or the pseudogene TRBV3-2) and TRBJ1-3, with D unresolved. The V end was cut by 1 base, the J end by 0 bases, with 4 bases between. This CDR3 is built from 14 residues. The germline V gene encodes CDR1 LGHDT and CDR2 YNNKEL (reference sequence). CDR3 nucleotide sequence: TGTGCCAGCAGCCAAGCCTACTCTGGAAACACCATATATTTT. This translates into CASSQAYSGNTIYF.

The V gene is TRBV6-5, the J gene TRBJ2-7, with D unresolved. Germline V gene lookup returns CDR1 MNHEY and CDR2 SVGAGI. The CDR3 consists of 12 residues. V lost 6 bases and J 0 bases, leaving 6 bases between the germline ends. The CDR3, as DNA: TGTGCCAGCAGCCCGAGCTCCTACGAGCAGTACTTC. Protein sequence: CASSPSSYEQYF.

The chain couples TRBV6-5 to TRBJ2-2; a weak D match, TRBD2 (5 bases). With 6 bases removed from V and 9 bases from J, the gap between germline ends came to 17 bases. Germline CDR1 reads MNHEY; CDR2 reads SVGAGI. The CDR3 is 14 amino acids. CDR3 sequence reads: CASRQSPSGRELFF. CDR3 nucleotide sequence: TGTGCCAGCAGACAAAGCCCAAGCGGCCGGGAGCTGTTTTTT.

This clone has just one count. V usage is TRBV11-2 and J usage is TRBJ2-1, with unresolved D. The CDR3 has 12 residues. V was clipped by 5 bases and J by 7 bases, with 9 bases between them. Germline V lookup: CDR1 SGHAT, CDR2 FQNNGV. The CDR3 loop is CASSPTTNEQFF. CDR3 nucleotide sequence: TGTGCCAGCAGCCCGACAACAAATGAGCAGTTCTTC.

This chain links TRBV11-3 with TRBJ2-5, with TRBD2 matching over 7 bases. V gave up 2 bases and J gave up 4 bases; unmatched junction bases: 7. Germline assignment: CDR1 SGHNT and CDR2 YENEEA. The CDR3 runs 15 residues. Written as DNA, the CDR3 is TGTGCCAGCAGCTTACGGGCTAGCGGAAGAGAGACCCAGTACTTC. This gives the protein CASSLRASGRETQYF.

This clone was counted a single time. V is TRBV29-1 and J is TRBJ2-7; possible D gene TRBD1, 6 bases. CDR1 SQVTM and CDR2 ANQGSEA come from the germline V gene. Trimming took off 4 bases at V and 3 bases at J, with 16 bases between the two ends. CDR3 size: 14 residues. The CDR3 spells CSVVIQGQFYEQYF. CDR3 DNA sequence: TGCAGCGTTGTCATACAGGGCCAATTCTACGAGCAGTACTTC.

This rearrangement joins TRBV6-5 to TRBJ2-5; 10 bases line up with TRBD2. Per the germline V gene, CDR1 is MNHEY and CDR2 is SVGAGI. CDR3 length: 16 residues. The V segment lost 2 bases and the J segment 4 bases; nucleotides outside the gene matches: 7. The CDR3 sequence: CASSYGSSGSLETQYF. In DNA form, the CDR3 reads TGTGCCAGCAGTTACGGATCTAGCGGGAGCTTAGAGACCCAGTACTTC.

CDR3 bases: TGTGCCAGCAGCTTAGAACAGGGTCAGTGGGAGACCCAGTACTTC. This gives the protein CASSLEQGQWETQYF. The chain couples TRBV11-3 to TRBJ2-5; a possible D gene is TRBD1 (6 bases). The length of the CDR3 is 15 residues. Germline CDR1 and CDR2: SGHNT and YENEEA. Trimming pared 0 bases from V and 5 bases from J, leaving 13 bases between.

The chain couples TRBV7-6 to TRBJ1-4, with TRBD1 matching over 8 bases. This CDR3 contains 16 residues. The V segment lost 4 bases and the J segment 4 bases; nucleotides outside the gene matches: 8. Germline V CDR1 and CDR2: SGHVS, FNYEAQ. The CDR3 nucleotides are TGTGCCAGCAGCTCCGTTGACAGGGGTTTTAATGAAAAACTGTTTTTT. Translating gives CASSSVDRGFNEKLFF.

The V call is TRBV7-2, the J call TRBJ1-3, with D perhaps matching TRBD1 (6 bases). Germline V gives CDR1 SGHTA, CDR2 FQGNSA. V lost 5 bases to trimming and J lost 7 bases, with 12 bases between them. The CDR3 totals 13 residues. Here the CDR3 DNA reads TGTGCCAGCAGCCGAGGACAGAGGAACACCATATATTTT. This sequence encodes CASSRGQRNTIYF.

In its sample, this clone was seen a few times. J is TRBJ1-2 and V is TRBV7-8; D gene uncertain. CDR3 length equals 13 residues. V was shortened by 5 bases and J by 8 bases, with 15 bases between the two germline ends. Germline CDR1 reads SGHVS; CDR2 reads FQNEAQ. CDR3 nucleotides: TGTGCCAGCAGCCCCCGACCCACGGAGGGCTACACCTTC. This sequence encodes CASSPRPTEGYTF.

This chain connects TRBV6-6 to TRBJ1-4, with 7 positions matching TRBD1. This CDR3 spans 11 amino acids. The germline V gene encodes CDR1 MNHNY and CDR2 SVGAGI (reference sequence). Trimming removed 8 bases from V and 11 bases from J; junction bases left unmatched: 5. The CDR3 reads CASGGGGKLFF. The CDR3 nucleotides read TGTGCCAGCGGAGGGGGCGGGAAACTGTTTTTT.

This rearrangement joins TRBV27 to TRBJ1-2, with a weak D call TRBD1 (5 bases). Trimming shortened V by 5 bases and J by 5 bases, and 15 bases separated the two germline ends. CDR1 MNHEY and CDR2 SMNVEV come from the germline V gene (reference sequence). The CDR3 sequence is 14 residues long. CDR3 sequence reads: CASSPATDSYGYTF. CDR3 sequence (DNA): TGTGCCAGCAGTCCCGCCACAGACAGTTATGGCTACACCTTC.

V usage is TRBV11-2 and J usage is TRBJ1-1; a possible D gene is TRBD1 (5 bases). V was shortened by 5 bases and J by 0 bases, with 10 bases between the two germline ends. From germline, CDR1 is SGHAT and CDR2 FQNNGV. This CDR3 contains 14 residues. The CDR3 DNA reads TGTGCCAGCAGCGTGGACACCCTGAACACTGAAGCTTTCTTT. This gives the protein CASSVDTLNTEAFF.

The CDR3 DNA follows: TGTGCCAGCAGGGGGGGGTACCACGAGCAGTACGTC. Residues: CASRGGYHEQYV. The chain has TRBV28 and TRBJ2-7, with TRBD2 matching 7 bases. The CDR3 runs 12 residues. Germline V gene sequence: CDR1 MDHEN, CDR2 SYDVKM. J lost 5 bases, V lost 6 bases, and 4 bases had no gene match.

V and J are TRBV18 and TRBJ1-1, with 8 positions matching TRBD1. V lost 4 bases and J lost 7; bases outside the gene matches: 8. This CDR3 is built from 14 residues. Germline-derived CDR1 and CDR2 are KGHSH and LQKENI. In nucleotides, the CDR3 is TGTGCCAGCTCACTGGGACAGGAGTTGGTTGAAGCTTTCTTT. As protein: CASSLGQELVEAFF.

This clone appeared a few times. The CDR3 loop reads CASSPSSLGSRARYNYGYTF. The CDR3 coding sequence is TGTGCCAGCAGCCCATCTTCGCTTGGGAGCCGGGCCCGTTACAACTATGGCTACACCTTC. The chain couples TRBV4-2 to TRBJ1-2; unclear D gene. Per the germline V gene, CDR1 is LGHNA and CDR2 is YNFKEQ. This CDR3 has 20 amino acids. Trimming shortened V by 4 bases and J by 2 bases, and 29 bases separated the two germline ends.

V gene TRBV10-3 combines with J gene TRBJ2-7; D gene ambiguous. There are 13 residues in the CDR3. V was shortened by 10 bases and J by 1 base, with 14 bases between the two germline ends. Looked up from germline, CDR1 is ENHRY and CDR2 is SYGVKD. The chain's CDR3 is CATHQAASYEQYF. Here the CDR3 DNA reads TGTGCCACCCACCAGGCTGCATCCTACGAGCAGTACTTC.

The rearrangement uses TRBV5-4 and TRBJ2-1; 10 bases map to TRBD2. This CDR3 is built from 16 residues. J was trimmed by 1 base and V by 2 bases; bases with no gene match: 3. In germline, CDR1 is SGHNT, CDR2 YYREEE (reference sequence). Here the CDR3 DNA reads TGTGCCAGCAGCTTAGCGGGAGGGCCATCCTACAATGAGCAGTTCTTC. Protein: CASSLAGGPSYNEQFF. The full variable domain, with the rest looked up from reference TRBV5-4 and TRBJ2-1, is ETGVTQSPTHLIKTRGQQVTLRCSSQSGHNTVSWYQQALGQGPQFIFQYYREEENGRGNFPPRFSGLQFPNYSSELNVNALELDDSALYLCASSLAGGPSYNEQFFGPGTRLTVL.